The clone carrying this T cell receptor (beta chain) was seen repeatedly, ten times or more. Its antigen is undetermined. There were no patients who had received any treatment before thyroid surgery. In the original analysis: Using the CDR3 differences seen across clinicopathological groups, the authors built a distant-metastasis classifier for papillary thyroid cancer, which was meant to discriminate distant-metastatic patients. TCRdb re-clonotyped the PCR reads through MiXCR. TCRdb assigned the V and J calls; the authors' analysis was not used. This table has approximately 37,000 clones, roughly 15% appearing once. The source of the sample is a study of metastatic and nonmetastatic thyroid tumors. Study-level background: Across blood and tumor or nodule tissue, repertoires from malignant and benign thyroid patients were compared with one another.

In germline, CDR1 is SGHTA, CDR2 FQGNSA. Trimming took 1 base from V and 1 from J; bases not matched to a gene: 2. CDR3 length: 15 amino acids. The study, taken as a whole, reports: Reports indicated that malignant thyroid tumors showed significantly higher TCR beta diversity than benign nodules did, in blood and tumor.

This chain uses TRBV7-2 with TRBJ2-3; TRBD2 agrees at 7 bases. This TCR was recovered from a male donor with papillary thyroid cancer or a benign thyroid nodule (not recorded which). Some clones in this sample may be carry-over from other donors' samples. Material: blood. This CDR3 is CASSLGLAGTDTQYF. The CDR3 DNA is TGTGCCAGCAGCTTAGGGCTAGCGGGCACAGATACGCAGTATTTT.